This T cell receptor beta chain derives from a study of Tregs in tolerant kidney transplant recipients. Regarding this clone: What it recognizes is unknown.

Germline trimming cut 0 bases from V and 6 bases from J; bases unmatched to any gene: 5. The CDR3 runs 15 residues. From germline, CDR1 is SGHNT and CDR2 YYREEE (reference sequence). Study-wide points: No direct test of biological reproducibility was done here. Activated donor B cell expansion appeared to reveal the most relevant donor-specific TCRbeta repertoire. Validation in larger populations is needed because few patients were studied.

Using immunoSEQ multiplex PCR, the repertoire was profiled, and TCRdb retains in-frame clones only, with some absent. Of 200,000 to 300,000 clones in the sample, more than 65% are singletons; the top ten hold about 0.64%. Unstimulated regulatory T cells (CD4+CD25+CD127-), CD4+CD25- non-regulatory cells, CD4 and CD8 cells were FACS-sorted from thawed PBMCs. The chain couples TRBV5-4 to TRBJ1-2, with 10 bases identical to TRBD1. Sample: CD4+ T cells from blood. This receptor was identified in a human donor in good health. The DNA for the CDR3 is TGTGCCAGCAGCTTGGGGGACAGGGGTGGCCATGGCTACACCTTC. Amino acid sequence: CASSLGDRGGHGYTF.